This T cell receptor beta chain appears in the sequencing data of a study of shared clonotypes between healthy human individuals. Here immunoSEQ multiplex PCR was the method, and the copy in TCRdb shows in-frame clones only, minus some. In the table there are some 530,000 clones, 70% to 85% of which are singletons. This CDR3 spans 14 amino acids. In germline, CDR1 is MDHEN, CDR2 SYDVKM. Deletions cut 3 bases from V and 0 bases from J, with 6 bases between. The TCR originated in a woman in her 40s in good health. Some clones in this sample may be carry-over from other donors' samples. The chain carries TRBV28 and TRBJ2-1, with unresolved D. The source material was PBMCs. The DNA for the CDR3 is TGTGCCAGCAGTTTGTGGAACTCCTACAATGAGCAGTTCTTC. Its protein product is CASSLWNSYNEQFF.